One sample yielded the 23 T cell receptor beta chains listed below, sequenced in a study of a mutant IDH1 vaccine in newly diagnosed glioma. Clones were read by immunoSEQ multiplex PCR, and TCRdb kept only the in-frame ones, dropping some. The sample yields under 40,000 clones, 65% to 85% seen once. Time point: week 47, end of study. Doses comprised 300 ug of mutant IDH1 20-mer peptide each, plus topical imiquimod. Which antigens these TCRs recognize remains unknown. The input for sequencing was PBMCs, taken from a glioma patient whose treatment included an IDH1 peptide vaccine. All receptors derive from a man under 40 with glioma.

The chain combines TRBV7-2 with TRBJ2-1; D unresolved. V lost 4 bases, J lost 7 bases, and 5 bases lay in between. Germline values: CDR1 SGHTA, CDR2 FQGNSA. The CDR3 covers 11 residues. CDR3 DNA: TGTGCCAGCAGCTCCCATAATGAGCAGTTCTTC. This codes for CASSSHNEQFF. The full variable domain, its missing parts supplied by reference TRBV7-2 and TRBJ2-1, is GAGVSQSPSNKVTEKGKDVELRCDPISGHTALYWYRQSLGQGLEFLIYFQGNSAPDKSGLPSDRFSAERTGGSVSTLTIQRTQQEDSAVYLCASSSHNEQFFGPGTRLTVL.

The count of this clone is one. The chain has TRBV18 and TRBJ2-3, with TRBD1 as a possible D gene (6 bases). This CDR3 is 16 amino acids long. V was shortened by 2 bases and J by 5 bases, with 17 bases between the two germline ends. Per germline, CDR1 KGHSH and CDR2 LQKENI. CDR3 in DNA: TGTGCCAGCTCACCATCAGGGGCTCTGAGAGAAGATACGCAGTATTTT. Protein product: CASSPSGALREDTQYF.

The genes are TRBV30 and TRBJ2-7, with TRBD2 matching over 15 bases. V shed 5 bases and J 2 bases; nucleotides not matched to a gene: 25. Germline V gene lookup returns CDR1 GTSNPN and CDR2 SVGIG (reference sequence). CDR3 length: 22 residues. CDR3 loop: CAWDRARTRPGLAGGPPYEQYF. In DNA, the CDR3 is TGTGCCTGGGACAGGGCGAGGACCAGACCGGGACTAGCGGGGGGCCCGCCCTACGAGCAGTACTTC.

This chain connects TRBV5-1 to TRBJ1-1; 7 positions match TRBD1. CDR1 is SGHRS and CDR2 is YFSETQ in the germline V gene. V trimming: 0 bases; J trimming: 5 bases; junction bases outside the gene matches: 7. The CDR3 has 15 amino acids. DNA for the CDR3: TGCGCCAGCAGCTTGGAAGACAGGGAGTTAACTGAAGCTTTCTTT. Translation: CASSLEDRELTEAFF.

This clone was counted between two and nine times. The J gene is TRBJ1-1, the V gene TRBV13, with D tentatively TRBD1 (5 bases). The CDR3 sequence is 14 residues long. V lost 5 bases and J 1 base, leaving 11 bases between the germline ends. Germline CDR1 and CDR2: PRHDT and FYEKMQ (reference sequence). For the CDR3, the DNA is TGTGCCAGCAGCCTCGGACAATCGAACACTGAAGCTTTCTTT. Residues: CASSLGQSNTEAFF.

This chain links TRBV30 with TRBJ2-7; the D gene is possibly TRBD1 (6 bases). Germline V gene lookup returns CDR1 GTSNPN and CDR2 SVGIG (reference sequence). Trimming removed 4 bases from V and 0 bases from J, with 13 bases in between. This CDR3 spans 14 amino acids. The CDR3 DNA reads TGTGCCTGGAATAAACCAGGGGACTCCTACGAGCAGTACTTC. This translates into CAWNKPGDSYEQYF.

The J gene is TRBJ1-1, the V gene TRBV5-1, with 7 positions matching TRBD1. The length of the CDR3 is 15 residues. The V gene end was trimmed by 2 bases and the J gene end by 1 base; junction bases not matched to a gene: 5. Per germline, CDR1 SGHRS and CDR2 YFSETQ. The CDR3 reads CASSFGPGGNTEAFF. For the CDR3, the DNA is TGCGCCAGCAGCTTCGGTCCAGGGGGGAACACTGAAGCTTTCTTT.

The rearrangement joins TRBV13 to TRBJ2-7; D is unclear. V gave up 6 bases and J gave up 0 bases, with 9 bases separating them. CDR1 PRHDT and CDR2 FYEKMQ come from the germline V gene (reference sequence). This CDR3 is 13 amino acids long. The CDR3 DNA reads TGTGCCAGCAGTTCCACTAACTCCTACGAGCAGTACTTC. Its protein product is CASSSTNSYEQYF.

V gene TRBV6-5 combines with J gene TRBJ2-2, with D maybe TRBD2 (6 bases). The CDR3 contains 13 residues. Deletions cut 5 bases from V and 5 bases from J, with 9 bases between. Germline CDR1 is MNHEY and CDR2 is SVGAGI. The CDR3 DNA is TGTGCCAGCAGTCCGGGGGAAACCGGGGAGCTGTTTTTT. It is translated as CASSPGETGELFF.

This clone was detected only once. This sequence joins TRBV5-6 and TRBJ2-5; unclear D gene. Matching the DNA end better, TRBJ2-7 makes the J call doubtful. The germline CDR1 and CDR2 sequences are SGHDT and YYEEEE. CDR3 length equals 13 residues. CDR3 sequence: CASSLSSSYEQYF. The DNA for the CDR3 is TGTGCCAGCAGCTTAAGTAGCTCCTACGAGCAGTACTTC.

The chain employs TRBV30 and TRBJ2-5, with D unclear. Trimming took off 3 bases at V and 0 bases at J, with 8 bases between the two ends. The CDR3 runs 13 residues. The germline gives CDR1 GTSNPN, CDR2 SVGIG (reference sequence). The CDR3 loop reads CAWSETYQETQYF. For the CDR3, the DNA is TGTGCCTGGAGCGAGACATACCAAGAGACCCAGTACTTC.

This chain uses TRBV30 with TRBJ2-7; 9 nucleotides line up with TRBD2. The CDR3 totals 14 residues. From germline, CDR1 is GTSNPN and CDR2 SVGIG (reference sequence). After removal of 1 base from V and 7 bases from J, the junction contained 8 bases not matched to a gene. Here the CDR3 reads CAWSAIAGVGEQYF. In nucleotides, the CDR3 is TGTGCCTGGAGTGCAATAGCGGGAGTGGGGGAGCAGTACTTC.

The chain links TRBV28 to TRBJ2-3; possibly TRBD2 for D (5 bases). The CDR3 has 16 amino acids. V lost 4 bases to trimming and J lost 6 bases, with 20 bases between them. In germline, CDR1 is MDHEN, CDR2 SYDVKM. The CDR3 protein is CASSSPDWQEWDTQYF. The CDR3 DNA is TGTGCCAGCAGTTCTCCGGACTGGCAAGAGTGGGATACGCAGTATTTT.

Comments on this clone: Other DNA sequences in this sample translate to the same CDR3. This chain uses TRBV30 with TRBJ1-5; 8 bases agree with TRBD1. With 5 bases clipped from V and 10 bases from J, the junction kept 10 bases outside the gene matches. Germline V gives CDR1 GTSNPN, CDR2 SVGIG (reference sequence). CDR3 length: 13 residues. CDR3 amino acids: CAWATRRGHPQHF. The CDR3 DNA sequence: TGTGCCTGGGCAACGCGCAGGGGGCACCCCCAGCATTTT.

The chain joins TRBV4-1 to TRBJ2-7; the D gene could be TRBD1 or TRBD2 (5 bases each). Germline CDR1 and CDR2: MGHRA and YSYEKL. V lost 2 bases and J 6 bases, leaving 17 bases between the germline ends. The CDR3 is 15 residues long. Written as DNA, the CDR3 is TGCGCCAGCAGCCAAACTTCCGGGACCTCTGCCGAGCAGTACTTC. It yields the protein CASSQTSGTSAEQYF.

The chain joins TRBV10-3 to TRBJ2-2; the match to TRBD2 covers 16 bases. Trimming took 7 bases from V and 1 from J; bases not matched to a gene: 6. The CDR3 runs to 18 residues. Germline V CDR1 and CDR2: ENHRY, SYGVKD. The CDR3: CAITGTSGGAENTGELFF. CDR3 in DNA: TGTGCCATCACCGGGACTAGCGGGGGGGCGGAGAACACCGGGGAGCTGTTTTTT.

The V gene is TRBV5-5, the J gene TRBJ2-1, with D possibly matching TRBD2 (5 bases). Germline CDR1 reads SGHKS; CDR2 reads YYEKEE (reference sequence). The ends were cut back, 4 bases at V and 4 bases at J, with 9 bases in the middle. The CDR3 runs to 13 residues. The CDR3 region is CASSPRDYNEQFF. CDR3 nucleotides: TGTGCCAGCAGCCCCCGGGATTACAATGAGCAGTTCTTC.

This chain links TRBV2 with TRBJ2-5; D gene uncertain. Germline lookup yields CDR1 SNHLY and CDR2 FYNNEI. V was trimmed by 8 bases and J by 5 bases, leaving 15 bases between them. There are 13 residues in the CDR3. CDR3 protein: CASSRGAGETQYF. The CDR3 nucleotides are TGTGCCAGCTCCCGAGGTGCTGGGGAGACCCAGTACTTC.

This clone was counted only a few times. V and J are TRBV5-1 and TRBJ1-1; 10 positions agree with TRBD1. The CDR3 is 17 amino acids. V was pared by 3 bases and J by 1 base, with 9 bases of the junction left unmatched. Germline V lookup: CDR1 SGHRS, CDR2 YFSETQ. This chain's CDR3 is CASSSRDRGNRNTEAFF. The CDR3 DNA sequence: TGCGCCAGCAGCTCGCGGGACAGGGGAAATAGGAACACTGAAGCTTTCTTT. Full variable domain (missing parts from reference TRBV5-1 and TRBJ1-1): KAGVTQTPRYLIKTRGQQVTLSCSPISGHRSVSWYQQTPGQGLQFLFEYFSETQRNKGNFPGRFSGRQFSNSRSEMNVSTLELGDSALYLCASSSRDRGNRNTEAFFGQGTRLTVV.

The chain links TRBV28 to TRBJ1-1; D not certain. CDR1 and CDR2 (germline): MDHEN, SYDVKM. CDR3 length: 13 amino acids. V was trimmed by 6 bases and J by 1 base, leaving 9 bases between them. The CDR3 sequence: CASSPGANTEAFF. In nucleotides, the CDR3 is TGTGCCAGCAGCCCGGGCGCGAACACTGAAGCTTTCTTT.

V is TRBV6-5 and J is TRBJ1-1; D is uncertain. Trimming cost V 4 bases and J 1 base, with 13 bases left between them. The germline gives CDR1 MNHEY, CDR2 SVGAGI. The CDR3 is 15 amino acids. CDR3 sequence: CASSLLGSQNTEAFF. In DNA, the CDR3 is TGTGCCAGCAGTTTGCTAGGAAGTCAGAACACTGAAGCTTTCTTT.

The V gene is TRBV5-6, the J gene TRBJ1-2, with a possible D match to TRBD1 (6 bases). Germline assignment: CDR1 SGHDT and CDR2 YYEEEE. The CDR3 totals 16 residues. V shed 0 bases and J shed 4 bases, with 16 bases lying between them. CDR3 loop: CASSLEGGRRSYGYTF. CDR3 DNA sequence: TGTGCCAGCAGCTTGGAGGGGGGGCGCCGCTCCTATGGCTACACCTTC.

This chain links TRBV29-1 with TRBJ1-2; possible D gene TRBD1, 5 bases. V shed 7 bases and J shed 8 bases, with 8 bases lying between them. There are 9 residues in the CDR3. Germline V gives CDR1 SQVTM, CDR2 ANQGSEA. The CDR3 region has the DNA TGCAGCGGGGGCGAGGGCTACACCTTC. It codes for CSGGEGYTF. Together with reference TRBV29-1 and TRBJ1-2, the CDR3 gives the full variable domain: SAVISQKPSRDICQRGTSLTIQCQVDSQVTMMFWYRQQPGQSLTLIATANQGSEATYESGFVIDKFPISRPNLTFSTLTVSNMSPEDSSIYLCSGGEGYTFGSGTRLTVV.